This note documents a single T cell receptor (beta chain) sequence. What it binds is not known. TCRdb processed the 5' RACE reads anew with MiXCR; each CDR3 protein has one entry. The sample shows 550,000 to 700,000 distinct CDR3 sequences, approximately 18% of them seen only once. This specimen comes from a study of T-cell memory formation after mild COVID-19. The overall study: For the most part, TCR clusters were specific to one donor.

Whole-study results and caveats: Within pre-infection memory, some responding clones were found, suggesting cross-reactive memory joined. Mostly located in CM and EM were contracting CD4+ clones, with contracting CD8+ clones located in EMRA.

The CDR3 has 14 residues. V dropped 4 bases and J dropped 7 bases, with 15 bases sitting between them. In germline, CDR1 is SGHRS, CDR2 YFSETQ. Material for sequencing was PBMCs or a T cell subset sorted from them (not recorded which). The sequence came from an adult woman who had mild COVID-19 (a few samples of this study predate the infection). Cell type and time point are not known. The genes are TRBV5-1 and TRBJ1-5, with D tentatively TRBD1 (6 bases). The CDR3 reads CASSRGAPGQPQHF. The CDR3 region has the DNA TGCGCCAGCAGCAGGGGGGCTCCGGGACAGCCCCAGCATTTT.